The 10 T cell receptor beta chains below all came from one sample that was sequenced in a study of shared clonotypes between healthy human individuals. CD45RO-negative, CCR7-positively selected cells formed the naive CD8 fraction, excluding terminally differentiated effector memory CD45RA+ cells. Data came from immunoSEQ multiplex PCR; TCRdb stores just in-frame clones and leaves some out. The sample holds about 2.1 million clones, 93% seen once. The sequencing input was naive CD8+ T cells from PBMCs. The receptors were sampled from a man between 18 and 35 years old in good health. Some clones in this sample may be carry-over from other donors' samples.

In its sample, this clone was seen once. The chain links TRBV2 to TRBJ2-2; TRBD1 matches 7 bases. The CDR3 consists of 15 residues. CDR1 is SNHLY and CDR2 is FYNNEI in the germline V gene. With 5 bases clipped from V and 6 bases from J, the junction kept 9 bases outside the gene matches. The CDR3 here is CASSKGQWSPGELFF. CDR3 in DNA: TGTGCCAGCAGTAAGGGACAGTGGTCACCCGGGGAGCTGTTTTTT.

Only one count was recorded for this clone. The chain combines TRBV6-6 with TRBJ2-1; D call uncertain. CDR3 size: 14 residues. V was trimmed by 0 bases and J by 9 bases, leaving 12 bases between them. CDR1 and CDR2 (germline): MNHNY, SVGAGI (reference sequence). CDR3 bases: TGTGCCAGCAGTTACTCTTCAAAGGTGGGTGAGCAGTTCTTC. This encodes CASSYSSKVGEQFF.

J is TRBJ2-7 and V is TRBV27; a possible D gene is TRBD1 (5 bases). CDR3 length: 15 amino acids. CDR1 is MNHEY and CDR2 is SMNVEV in the germline V gene (reference sequence). V was clipped by 2 bases and J by 3 bases, with 14 bases between them. For the CDR3, the DNA is TGTGCCAGCAGTTTAAGGGGAACAGAGATCTACGAGCAGTACTTC. Its translation: CASSLRGTEIYEQYF.

This chain joins TRBV14 and TRBJ2-7; 9 bases line up with TRBD2. J gave up 2 bases and V 2 bases, and 10 bases lay outside the gene matches. The CDR3 extends over 17 amino acids. Per germline, CDR1 SGHDN and CDR2 FVKESK. The DNA of the CDR3 is TGTGCCAGCAGCCAATTGAAGACTAGCGGAACCCCCTACGAGCAGTACTTC. Protein product: CASSQLKTSGTPYEQYF.

The V and J genes are TRBV20-1 and TRBJ2-1; D remains ambiguous. Germline assignment: CDR1 DFQATT and CDR2 SNEGSKA (reference sequence). The CDR3 contains 11 residues. The germline V and J ends were trimmed by 6 bases and 4 bases, with 7 bases remaining between them. This CDR3 reads CSAAYYNEQFF. In nucleotides, the CDR3 is TGCAGTGCCGCGTATTACAATGAGCAGTTCTTC.

The chain recombines TRBV5-6 with TRBJ1-5, with D unresolved. This CDR3 has 12 amino acids. Looked up from germline, CDR1 is SGHDT and CDR2 is YYEEEE. V was pared by 6 bases and J by 3 bases, with 7 bases between. The CDR3 sequence: CASTVLNQPQHF. CDR3 sequence (DNA): TGTGCCAGCACCGTCCTCAATCAGCCCCAGCATTTT.

The J gene is TRBJ2-3, the V gene TRBV7-9; no definite D call. The length of the CDR3 is 15 residues. Germline-derived CDR1 and CDR2 are SEHNR and FQNEAQ (reference sequence). V was clipped by 5 bases and J by 6 bases, with 18 bases between them. The CDR3 bases are TGTGCCAGCAGCCTCACTTCTGACACCGGGGATACGCAGTATTTT. Its protein is CASSLTSDTGDTQYF.

The chain links TRBV18 to TRBJ2-7; TRBD2 matches at 8 bases. The V gene's germline CDR1 is KGHSH and CDR2 LQKENI. The length of the CDR3 is 16 residues. Germline trimming cut 1 base from V and 3 bases from J; bases unmatched to any gene: 8. The CDR3, as DNA: TGTGCCAGCTCACCACTAGTAGATAGCGGGGACTACGAGCAGTACTTC. This codes for CASSPLVDSGDYEQYF. The whole variable domain, remainder taken from reference TRBV18 and TRBJ2-7, is NAGVMQNPRHLVRRRGQEARLRCSPMKGHSHVYWYRQLPEEGLKFMVYLQKENIIDESGMPKERFSAEFPKEGPSILRIQQVVRGDSAAYFCASSPLVDSGDYEQYFGPGTRLTVT.

The V and J genes are TRBV19 and TRBJ2-3; 8 positions match TRBD2. V lost 4 bases, J lost 4 bases, and 13 bases stayed unmatched. The CDR3 runs 17 residues. Germline lookup yields CDR1 LNHDA and CDR2 SQIVND (reference sequence). The CDR3 sequence is CASSKESGGRLADTQYF. The CDR3 DNA sequence: TGTGCCAGTAGTAAGGAGTCGGGAGGGCGACTCGCAGATACGCAGTATTTT.

This chain uses TRBV5-6 with TRBJ2-7; no firm D call. V was cut by 1 base and J by 5 bases, with 7 bases left in between. This CDR3 contains 12 residues. Looked up from germline, CDR1 is SGHDT and CDR2 is YYEEEE. CDR3: CASSLLINEQYF. The CDR3 region has the DNA TGTGCCAGCAGCTTGTTGATCAACGAGCAGTACTTC.